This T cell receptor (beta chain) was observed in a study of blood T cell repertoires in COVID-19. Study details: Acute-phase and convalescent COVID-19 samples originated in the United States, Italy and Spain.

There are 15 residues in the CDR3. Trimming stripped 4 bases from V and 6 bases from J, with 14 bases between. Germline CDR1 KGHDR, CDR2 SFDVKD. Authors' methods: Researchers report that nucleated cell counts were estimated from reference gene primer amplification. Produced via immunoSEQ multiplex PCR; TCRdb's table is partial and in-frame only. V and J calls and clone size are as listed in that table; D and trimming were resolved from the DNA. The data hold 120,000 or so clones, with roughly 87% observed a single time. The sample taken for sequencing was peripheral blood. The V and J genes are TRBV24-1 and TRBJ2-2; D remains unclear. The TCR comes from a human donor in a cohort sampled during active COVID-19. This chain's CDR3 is CATSDTPYGPGELFF. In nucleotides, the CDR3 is TGTGCCACCAGTGACACACCTTATGGTCCCGGGGAGCTGTTTTTT.